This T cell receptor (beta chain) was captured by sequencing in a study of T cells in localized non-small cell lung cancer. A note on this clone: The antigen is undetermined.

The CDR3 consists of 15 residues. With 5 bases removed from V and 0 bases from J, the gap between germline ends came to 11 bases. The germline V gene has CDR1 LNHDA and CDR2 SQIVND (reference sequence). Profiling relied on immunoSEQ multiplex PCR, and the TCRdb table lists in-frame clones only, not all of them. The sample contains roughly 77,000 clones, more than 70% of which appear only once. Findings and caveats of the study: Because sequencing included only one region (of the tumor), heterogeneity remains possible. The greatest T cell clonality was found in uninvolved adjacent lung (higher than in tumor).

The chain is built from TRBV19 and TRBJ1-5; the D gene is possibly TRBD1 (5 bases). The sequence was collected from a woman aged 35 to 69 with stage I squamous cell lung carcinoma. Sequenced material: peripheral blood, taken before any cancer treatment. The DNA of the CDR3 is TGTGCCAGTAGTCGGGGACTAGCTAGCAATCAGCCCCAGCATTTT. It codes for CASSRGLASNQPQHF.